This TCR beta chain was found in a study of immune evolution from preneoplasia to lung adenocarcinoma. Across the study: HLA loss of heterozygosity: roughly 7.5% AIS, approximately 15% MIA, more than 25% ADC, none AAH.

Study observations and caveats: KRAS-mutant nodules had the highest T cell clonality.

Remarks on this clone: What it recognizes is unknown.

The CDR3 sequence is 13 residues long. Germline values: CDR1 LNHNV, CDR2 YYDKDF (reference sequence). The germline V and J ends were trimmed by 2 bases and 3 bases, with 8 bases remaining between them. TCRdb's copy holds only in-frame clones and misses some; the assay was immunoSEQ multiplex PCR. The repertoire holds 9,500 to 12,000 clones, with more than 80% as singletons. This chain links TRBV15 with TRBJ2-7; D is uncertain. The sequenced sample was FFPE invasive lung adenocarcinoma tissue. The TCR comes from a person between 70 and 80 years old with invasive lung adenocarcinoma. CDR3 in DNA: TGTGCCACCAGCAGACGCCATGACTACGAGCAGTACTTC. Translated: CATSRRHDYEQYF.